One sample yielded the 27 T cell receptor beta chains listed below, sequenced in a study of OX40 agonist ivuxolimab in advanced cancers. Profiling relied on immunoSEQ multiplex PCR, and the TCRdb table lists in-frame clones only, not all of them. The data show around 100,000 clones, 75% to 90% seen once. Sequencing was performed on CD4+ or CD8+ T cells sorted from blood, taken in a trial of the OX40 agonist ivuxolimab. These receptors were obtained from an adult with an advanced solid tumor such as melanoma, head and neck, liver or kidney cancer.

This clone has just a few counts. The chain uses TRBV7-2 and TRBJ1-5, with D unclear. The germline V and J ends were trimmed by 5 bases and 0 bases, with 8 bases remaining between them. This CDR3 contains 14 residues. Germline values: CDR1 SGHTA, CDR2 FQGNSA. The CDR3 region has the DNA TGTGCCAGCAGCCCCATGATTAGCAATCAGCCCCAGCATTTT. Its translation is CASSPMISNQPQHF.

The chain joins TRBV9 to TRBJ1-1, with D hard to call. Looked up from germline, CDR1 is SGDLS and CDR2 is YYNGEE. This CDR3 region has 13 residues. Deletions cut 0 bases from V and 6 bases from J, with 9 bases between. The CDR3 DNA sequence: TGTGCCAGCAGCGTAGGCTTAGGCCCTGAAGCTTTCTTT. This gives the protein CASSVGLGPEAFF.

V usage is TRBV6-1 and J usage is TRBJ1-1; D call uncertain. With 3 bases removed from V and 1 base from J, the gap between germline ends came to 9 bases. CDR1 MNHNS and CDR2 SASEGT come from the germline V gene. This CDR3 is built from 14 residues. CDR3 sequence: CASSEGGKNTEAFF. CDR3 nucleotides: TGTGCCAGCAGTGAGGGTGGTAAGAACACTGAAGCTTTCTTT.

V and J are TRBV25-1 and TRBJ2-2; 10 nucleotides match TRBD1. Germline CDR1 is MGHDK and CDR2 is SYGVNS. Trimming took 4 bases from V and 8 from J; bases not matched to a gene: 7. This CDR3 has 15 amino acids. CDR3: CASSGLTGGLGELFF. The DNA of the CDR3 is TGTGCCAGCAGTGGCCTGACAGGGGGCTTAGGGGAGCTGTTTTTT.

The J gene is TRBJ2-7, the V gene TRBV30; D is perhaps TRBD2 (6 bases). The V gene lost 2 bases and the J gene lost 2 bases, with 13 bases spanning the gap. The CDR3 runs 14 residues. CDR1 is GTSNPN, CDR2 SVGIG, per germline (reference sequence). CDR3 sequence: CAWSIGRQTYEQYF. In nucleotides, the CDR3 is TGTGCCTGGAGTATCGGGAGACAAACCTACGAGCAGTACTTC.

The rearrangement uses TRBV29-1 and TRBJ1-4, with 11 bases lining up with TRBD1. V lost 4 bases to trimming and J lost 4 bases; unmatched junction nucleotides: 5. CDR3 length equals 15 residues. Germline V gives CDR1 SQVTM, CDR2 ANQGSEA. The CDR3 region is CSVAGTGGGNEKLFF. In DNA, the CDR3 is TGCAGCGTTGCCGGGACAGGGGGAGGTAATGAAAAACTGTTTTTT.

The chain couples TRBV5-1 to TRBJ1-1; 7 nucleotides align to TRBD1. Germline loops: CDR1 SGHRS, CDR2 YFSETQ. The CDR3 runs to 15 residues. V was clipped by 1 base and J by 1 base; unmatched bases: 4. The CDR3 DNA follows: TGCGCCAGCAGCTTGCTCGGACAGGAGAACACTGAAGCTTTCTTT. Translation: CASSLLGQENTEAFF.

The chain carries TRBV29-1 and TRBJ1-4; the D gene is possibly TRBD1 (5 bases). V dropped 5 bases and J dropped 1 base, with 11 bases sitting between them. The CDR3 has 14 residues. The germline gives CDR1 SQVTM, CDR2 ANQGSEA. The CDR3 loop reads CSVFRVETNEKLFF. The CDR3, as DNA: TGCAGCGTTTTCAGGGTAGAAACTAATGAAAAACTGTTTTTT. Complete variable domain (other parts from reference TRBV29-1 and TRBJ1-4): SAVISQKPSRDICQRGTSLTIQCQVDSQVTMMFWYRQQPGQSLTLIATANQGSEATYESGFVIDKFPISRPNLTFSTLTVSNMSPEDSSIYLCSVFRVETNEKLFFGSGTQLSVL.

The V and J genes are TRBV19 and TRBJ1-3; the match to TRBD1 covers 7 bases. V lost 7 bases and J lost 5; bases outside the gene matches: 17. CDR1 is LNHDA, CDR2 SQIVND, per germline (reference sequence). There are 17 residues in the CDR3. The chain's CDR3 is CASNSGGADRPRNTIYF. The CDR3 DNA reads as TGTGCCAGTAATTCAGGGGGAGCCGATCGTCCCCGAAACACCATATATTTT. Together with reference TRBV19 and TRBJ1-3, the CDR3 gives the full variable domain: DGGITQSPKYLFRKEGQNVTLSCEQNLNHDAMYWYRQDPGQGLRLIYYSQIVNDFQKGDIAEGYSVSREKKESFPLTVTSAQKNPTAFYLCASNSGGADRPRNTIYFGEGSWLTVV.

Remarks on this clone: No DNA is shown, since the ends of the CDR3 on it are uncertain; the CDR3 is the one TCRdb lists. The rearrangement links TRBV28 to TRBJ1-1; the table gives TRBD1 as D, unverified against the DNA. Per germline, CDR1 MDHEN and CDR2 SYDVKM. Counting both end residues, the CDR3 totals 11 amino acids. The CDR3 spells CASSFGSGTFF.

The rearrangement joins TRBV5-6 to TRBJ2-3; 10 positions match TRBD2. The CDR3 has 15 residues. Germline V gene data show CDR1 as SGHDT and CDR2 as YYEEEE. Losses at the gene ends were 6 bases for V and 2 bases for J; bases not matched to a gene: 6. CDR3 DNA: TGTGCCAGCATTCTAAGCGGGAGGGACACAGATACGCAGTATTTT. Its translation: CASILSGRDTDTQYF.

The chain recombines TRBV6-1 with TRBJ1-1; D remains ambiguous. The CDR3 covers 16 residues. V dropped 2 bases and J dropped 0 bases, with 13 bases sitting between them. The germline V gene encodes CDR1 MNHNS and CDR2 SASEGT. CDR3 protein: CASSEWEGTVNTEAFF. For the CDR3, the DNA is TGTGCCAGCAGTGAATGGGAGGGTACCGTGAACACTGAAGCTTTCTTT.

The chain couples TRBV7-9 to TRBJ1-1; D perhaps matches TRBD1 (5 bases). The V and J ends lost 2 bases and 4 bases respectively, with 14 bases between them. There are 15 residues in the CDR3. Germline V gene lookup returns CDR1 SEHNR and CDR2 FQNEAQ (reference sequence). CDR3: CASSLLGGLSTEAFF. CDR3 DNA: TGTGCCAGCAGCTTATTGGGGGGTTTAAGCACTGAAGCTTTCTTT.

The CDR3 sequence: CASHGTGGFREQFF. The CDR3 DNA sequence: TGTGCCAGCCACGGGACAGGGGGCTTCCGTGAGCAGTTCTTC. The rearrangement links TRBV19 to TRBJ2-1; 12 positions match TRBD1. There are 14 residues in the CDR3. The germline gives CDR1 LNHDA, CDR2 SQIVND (reference sequence). J was trimmed by 9 bases and V by 9 bases; bases with no gene match: 9.

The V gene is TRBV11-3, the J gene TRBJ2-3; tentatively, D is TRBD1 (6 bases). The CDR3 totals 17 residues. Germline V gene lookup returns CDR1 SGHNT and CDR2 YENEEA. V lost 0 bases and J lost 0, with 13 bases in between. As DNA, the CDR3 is TGTGCCAGCAGCTTAGATGGCAGGACAGCTAGCACAGATACGCAGTATTTT. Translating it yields CASSLDGRTASTDTQYF.

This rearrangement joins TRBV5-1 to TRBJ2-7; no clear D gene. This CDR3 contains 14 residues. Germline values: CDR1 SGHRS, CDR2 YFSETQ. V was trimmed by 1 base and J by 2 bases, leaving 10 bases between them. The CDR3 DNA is TGCGCCAGCAGCTTGCAAAGTTTGACCTACGAGCAGTACTTC. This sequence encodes CASSLQSLTYEQYF.

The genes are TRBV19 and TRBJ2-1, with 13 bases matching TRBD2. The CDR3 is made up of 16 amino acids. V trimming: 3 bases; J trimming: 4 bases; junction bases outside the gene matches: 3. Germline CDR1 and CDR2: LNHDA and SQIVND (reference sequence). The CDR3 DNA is TGTGCCAGTAGTATGGGACTAGCGGGAACTTACAATGAGCAGTTCTTC. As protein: CASSMGLAGTYNEQFF.

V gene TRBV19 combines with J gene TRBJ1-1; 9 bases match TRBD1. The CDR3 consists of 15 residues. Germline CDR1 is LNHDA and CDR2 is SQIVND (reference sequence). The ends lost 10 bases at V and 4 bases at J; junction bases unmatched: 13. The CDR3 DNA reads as TGTGCCATAAGGGAAACAGGGGGCGCCGGCACTGAAGCTTTCTTT. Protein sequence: CAIRETGGAGTEAFF.

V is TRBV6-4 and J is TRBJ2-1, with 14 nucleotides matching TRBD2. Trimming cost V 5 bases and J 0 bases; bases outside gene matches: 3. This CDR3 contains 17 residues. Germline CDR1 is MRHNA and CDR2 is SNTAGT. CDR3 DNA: TGTGCCAGCAGTCGACTAGCGGGGGGGAGCTCCTACAATGAGCAGTTCTTC. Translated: CASSRLAGGSSYNEQFF.

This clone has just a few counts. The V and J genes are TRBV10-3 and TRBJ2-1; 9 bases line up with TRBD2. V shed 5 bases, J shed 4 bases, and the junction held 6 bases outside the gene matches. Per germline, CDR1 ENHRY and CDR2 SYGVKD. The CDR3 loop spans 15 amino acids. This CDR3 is CAISLAGVGYNEQFF. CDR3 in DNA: TGTGCCATCAGTTTAGCGGGAGTAGGGTACAATGAGCAGTTCTTC.

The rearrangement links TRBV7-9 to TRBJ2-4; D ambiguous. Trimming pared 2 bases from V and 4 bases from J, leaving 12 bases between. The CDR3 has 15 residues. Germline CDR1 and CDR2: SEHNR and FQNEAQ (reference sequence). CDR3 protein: CASSLSGGSKNIQYF. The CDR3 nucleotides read TGTGCCAGCAGCTTAAGTGGTGGGTCTAAAAACATTCAGTACTTC.

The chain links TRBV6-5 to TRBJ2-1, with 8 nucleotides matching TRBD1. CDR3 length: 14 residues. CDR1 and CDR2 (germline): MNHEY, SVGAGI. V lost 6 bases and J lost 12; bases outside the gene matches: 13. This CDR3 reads CASRMTGEDIGQFF. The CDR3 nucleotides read TGTGCCAGCAGGATGACAGGGGAGGATATTGGGCAGTTCTTC.

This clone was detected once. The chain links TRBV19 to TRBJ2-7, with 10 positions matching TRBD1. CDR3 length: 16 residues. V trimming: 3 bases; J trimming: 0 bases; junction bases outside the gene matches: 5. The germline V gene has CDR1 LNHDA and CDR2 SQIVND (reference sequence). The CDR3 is CASSIGDRGASYEQYF. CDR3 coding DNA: TGTGCCAGTAGTATCGGGGACAGGGGAGCCTCCTACGAGCAGTACTTC.

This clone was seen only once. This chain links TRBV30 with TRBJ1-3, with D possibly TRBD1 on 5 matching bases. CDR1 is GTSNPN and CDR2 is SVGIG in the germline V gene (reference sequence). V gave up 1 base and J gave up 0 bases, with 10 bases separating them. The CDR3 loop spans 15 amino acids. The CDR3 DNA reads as TGTGCCTGGAGTGGACAGCTTATCTCTGGAAACACCATATATTTT. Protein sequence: CAWSGQLISGNTIYF.

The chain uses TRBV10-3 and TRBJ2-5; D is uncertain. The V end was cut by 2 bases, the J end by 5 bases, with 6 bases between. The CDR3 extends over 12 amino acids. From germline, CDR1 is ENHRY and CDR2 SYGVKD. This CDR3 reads CAISEKQETQYF. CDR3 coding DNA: TGTGCCATCAGTGAGAAACAGGAGACCCAGTACTTC.

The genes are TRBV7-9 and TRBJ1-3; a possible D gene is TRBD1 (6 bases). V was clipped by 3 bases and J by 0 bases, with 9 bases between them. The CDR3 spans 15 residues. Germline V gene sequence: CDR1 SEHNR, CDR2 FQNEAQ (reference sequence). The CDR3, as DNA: TGTGCCAGCAGCTTGGGGACACGCTCTGGAAACACCATATATTTT. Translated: CASSLGTRSGNTIYF.

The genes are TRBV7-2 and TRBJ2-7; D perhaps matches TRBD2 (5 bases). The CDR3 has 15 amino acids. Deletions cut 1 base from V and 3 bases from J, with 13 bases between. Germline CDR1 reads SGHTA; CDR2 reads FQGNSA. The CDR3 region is CASSLEPQRIYEQYF. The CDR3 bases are TGTGCCAGCAGCTTAGAGCCTCAGCGGATCTACGAGCAGTACTTC.